The 26 T cell receptor beta chains in this list originate from one sample, sequenced in a study of neoadjuvant anti-PD-1 for oral cavity cancer. The assay was immunoSEQ multiplex PCR, and TCRdb's table has in-frame clones only and misses some. The sample yields approximately 67,000 clones, around 83% seen once. The sequences come from PBMCs, collected before nivolumab (anti-PD-1) treatment. The origin of the receptors is a person aged 40 to 85 with oral cavity squamous cell carcinoma.

The chain joins TRBV2 to TRBJ1-5; D unclear. The V end lost 6 bases, the J end lost 0 bases, and 12 bases lay between the germline ends. Per the germline V gene, CDR1 is SNHLY and CDR2 is FYNNEI. The CDR3 loop spans 15 amino acids. CDR3 DNA: TGTGCCAGCAGCCCCGTATATTATAGCAATCAGCCCCAGCATTTT. Translation: CASSPVYYSNQPQHF.

The chain has TRBV5-8 and TRBJ2-5, with D hard to call. The germline V and J ends were trimmed by 0 bases and 3 bases, with 9 bases remaining between them. CDR1 SGHTS and CDR2 YDEGEE come from the germline V gene. This CDR3 comprises 14 residues. CDR3 residues: CASSLAAAEETQYF. CDR3 sequence (DNA): TGTGCCAGCAGCTTGGCCGCGGCAGAAGAGACCCAGTACTTC.

This chain uses TRBV7-2 with TRBJ2-2; D is uncertain. Germline assignment: CDR1 SGHTA and CDR2 FQGNSA. There are 14 residues in the CDR3. Trimming took off 2 bases at V and 1 base at J, with 5 bases between the two ends. This CDR3 reads CASSLLQNTGELFF. CDR3 nucleotide sequence: TGTGCCAGCAGCTTATTACAGAACACCGGGGAGCTGTTTTTT.

V and J are TRBV27 and TRBJ1-4, with D perhaps TRBD1 (6 bases). Germline assignment: CDR1 MNHEY and CDR2 SMNVEV (reference sequence). V was clipped by 1 base and J by 8 bases, with 11 bases between them. The CDR3 totals 14 residues. The CDR3 DNA is TGTGCCAGCAGTTTATACAGGGTCTTAGAAAAACTGTTTTTT. Amino acids: CASSLYRVLEKLFF.

The V call is TRBV6-1, the J call TRBJ2-7; 8 nucleotides agree with TRBD2. This CDR3 is built from 15 residues. Trimming took 3 bases from V and 4 from J; bases not matched to a gene: 8. CDR1 is MNHNS and CDR2 is SASEGT in the germline V gene. The CDR3 DNA is TGTGCCAGCAGTGAGGGTACTAGCGGTTTGTACGAGCAGTACTTC. Translating it yields CASSEGTSGLYEQYF.

The chain employs TRBV5-8 and TRBJ2-3; TRBD1 aligns across 9 bases. The CDR3 has 15 residues. Germline assignment: CDR1 SGHTS and CDR2 YDEGEE. Trimming removed 2 bases from V and 3 bases from J; junction bases left unmatched: 4. The DNA for the CDR3 is TGTGCCAGCAGCTTTAACAGGGGGCGGACAGATACGCAGTATTTT. This codes for CASSFNRGRTDTQYF.

The chain carries TRBV30 and TRBJ1-5; D gene ambiguous. Per germline, CDR1 GTSNPN and CDR2 SVGIG (reference sequence). This CDR3 spans 14 amino acids. Trimming shortened V by 2 bases and J by 0 bases, and 8 bases separated the two germline ends. The CDR3 spells CAWSRVISNQPQHF. The CDR3 DNA reads as TGTGCCTGGAGTCGGGTAATTAGCAATCAGCCCCAGCATTTT. Full variable domain (outside the CDR3, taken from reference TRBV30 and TRBJ1-5): SQTIHQWPATLVQPVGSPLSLECTVEGTSNPNLYWYRQAAGRGLQLLFYSVGIGQISSEVPQNLSASRPQDRQFILSSKKLLLSDSGFYLCAWSRVISNQPQHFGDGTRLSIL.

This chain connects TRBV15 to TRBJ2-2, with TRBD2 as a possible D gene (5 bases). The V gene lost 0 bases and the J gene lost 2 bases, with 10 bases spanning the gap. Germline lookup yields CDR1 LNHNV and CDR2 YYDKDF (reference sequence). This CDR3 has 16 residues. CDR3: CATSRDIAGNTGELFF. CDR3 in DNA: TGTGCCACCAGCAGAGATATCGCGGGTAACACCGGGGAGCTGTTTTTT.

The genes are TRBV27 and TRBJ2-3; a weak D match, TRBD1 (6 bases). The V end lost 3 bases, the J end lost 0 bases, and 7 bases lay between the germline ends. This CDR3 is built from 14 residues. Germline CDR1 MNHEY, CDR2 SMNVEV (reference sequence). The CDR3 loop reads CASSLDRSTDTQYF. The CDR3 DNA reads TGTGCCAGCAGTTTGGACAGAAGCACAGATACGCAGTATTTT.

This chain connects TRBV11-2 to TRBJ2-1, with a possible D match to TRBD2 (6 bases). Trimming pared 6 bases from V and 8 bases from J, leaving 17 bases between. CDR1 and CDR2 from the germline V gene are SGHAT and FQNNGV. The length of the CDR3 is 14 residues. CDR3 sequence reads: CASRFRRGGDEQFF. DNA of the CDR3: TGTGCCAGCAGGTTCCGTCGGGGAGGAGATGAGCAGTTCTTC.

This clone was recorded once. The rearrangement joins TRBV14 to TRBJ1-4, with D possibly TRBD1 on 5 matching bases. The germline CDR1 and CDR2 sequences are SGHDN and FVKESK. CDR3 length: 16 residues. The V gene lost 0 bases and the J gene lost 7 bases, with 15 bases spanning the gap. The CDR3 is CASSQDMGERGEKLFF. CDR3 DNA: TGTGCCAGCAGCCAAGATATGGGGGAGAGGGGTGAAAAACTGTTTTTT.

The chain recombines TRBV6-1 with TRBJ2-2; 14 positions agree with TRBD2. There are 15 residues in the CDR3. Trimming at V came to 7 bases and at J to 6 bases, leaving 4 bases not matched to a gene. Germline CDR1 and CDR2: MNHNS and SASEGT. The CDR3 reads CASTRLAGGPGELFF. CDR3 in DNA: TGTGCCAGCACCCGACTAGCGGGAGGGCCCGGGGAGCTGTTTTTT.

This chain links TRBV5-6 with TRBJ2-3; D could derive from TRBD1 or TRBD2 (5 bases each). The V gene lost 5 bases and the J gene lost 7 bases, with 17 bases spanning the gap. The V gene's germline CDR1 is SGHDT and CDR2 YYEEEE. This CDR3 region has 14 residues. CDR3 coding DNA: TGTGCCAGCAGTCGGGTCCAGGGAGAACATACGCAGTATTTT. It translates to CASSRVQGEHTQYF.

This chain joins TRBV6-5 and TRBJ1-1; D might be TRBD1 (5 bases). This CDR3 region has 15 residues. The germline V and J ends were trimmed by 0 bases and 4 bases, with 12 bases remaining between them. CDR1 is MNHEY and CDR2 is SVGAGI in the germline V gene. In nucleotides, the CDR3 is TGTGCCAGCAGTTACTCGGGACTACCCGGCACTGAAGCTTTCTTT. Translated: CASSYSGLPGTEAFF.

The chain has TRBV7-2 and TRBJ2-5; tentatively, D is TRBD1 (6 bases). The germline V gene encodes CDR1 SGHTA and CDR2 FQGNSA. CDR3 length: 18 residues. V lost 2 bases to trimming and J lost 1 base, with 20 bases between them. CDR3 region: CASSLSWGPLALQETQYF. The CDR3 DNA sequence: TGTGCCAGCAGCTTATCCTGGGGGCCCCTGGCGCTCCAAGAGACCCAGTACTTC.

The chain joins TRBV5-4 to TRBJ2-5; D is unresolved. Deletions cut 3 bases from V and 1 base from J, with 7 bases between. Germline CDR1 reads SGHNT; CDR2 reads YYREEE (reference sequence). The CDR3 has 13 residues. CDR3 DNA sequence: TGTGCCAGCAGCTCTACTTCCCAAGAGACCCAGTACTTC. It translates to CASSSTSQETQYF.

The chain employs TRBV7-9 and TRBJ2-7; D is perhaps TRBD1 (6 bases). V lost 1 base and J 4 bases, leaving 14 bases between the germline ends. Germline values: CDR1 SEHNR, CDR2 FQNEAQ (reference sequence). This CDR3 contains 15 residues. The CDR3 spells CASSLESQGWYEQYF. Here the CDR3 DNA reads TGTGCCAGCAGCTTAGAATCGCAGGGGTGGTACGAGCAGTACTTC.

The CDR3 loop reads CASGLVKGLGGYTF. The CDR3 coding sequence is TGTGCTAGTGGTTTGGTTAAGGGGCTTGGTGGCTACACCTTC. The rearrangement links TRBV12-5 to TRBJ1-2, with D maybe TRBD1 (5 bases). Germline-derived CDR1 and CDR2 are LGHNT and FRNRAP. The length of the CDR3 is 14 residues. V gave up 0 bases and J gave up 7 bases, with 12 bases separating them.

Only one count was recorded for this clone. The gene calls are TRBV7-2 and TRBJ2-7; no firm D call. The CDR3 is 11 amino acids. The V end was cut by 5 bases, the J end by 3 bases, with 5 bases between. Germline loops: CDR1 SGHTA, CDR2 FQGNSA. In nucleotides, the CDR3 is TGTGCCAGCAGCATTAACTACGAGCAGTACTTC. Amino acid sequence: CASSINYEQYF.

This chain links TRBV10-2 with TRBJ2-5; D not certain. The germline V and J ends were trimmed by 6 bases and 4 bases, with 12 bases remaining between them. The germline V gene encodes CDR1 WSHSY and CDR2 SAAADI. This CDR3 region has 13 residues. The CDR3 loop is CASSSYTVETQYF. Here the CDR3 DNA reads TGCGCCAGCAGCTCATATACAGTAGAGACCCAGTACTTC.

The V gene is TRBV6-6, the J gene TRBJ1-3; 8 bases map to TRBD1. The V gene's germline CDR1 is MNHNY and CDR2 SVGAGI (reference sequence). The CDR3 spans 16 residues. V lost 0 bases to trimming and J lost 3 bases; unmatched junction nucleotides: 4. Here the CDR3 DNA reads TGTGCCAGCAGTTACTCGACAGGACAGGGTGGAAACACCATATATTTT. This encodes CASSYSTGQGGNTIYF.

V usage is TRBV28 and J usage is TRBJ1-5; D gene ambiguous. The CDR3 covers 16 residues. CDR1 MDHEN and CDR2 SYDVKM come from the germline V gene. V lost 1 base and J 7 bases, leaving 17 bases between the germline ends. CDR3 in amino acids: CASSLFTVKAEQPQHF. CDR3 coding DNA: TGTGCCAGCAGTTTATTTACAGTAAAAGCCGAGCAGCCCCAGCATTTT. The entire variable domain, with the rest obtained from reference TRBV28 and TRBJ1-5, is as follows: DVKVTQSSRYLVKRTGEKVFLECVQDMDHENMFWYRQDPGLGLRLIYFSYDVKMKEKGDIPEGYSVSREKKERFSLILESASTNQTSMYLCASSLFTVKAEQPQHFGDGTRLSIL.

The chain joins TRBV19 to TRBJ1-5; possible D gene TRBD1, 5 bases. The germline CDR1 and CDR2 sequences are LNHDA and SQIVND (reference sequence). Trimming removed 0 bases from V and 3 bases from J, with 9 bases in between. The CDR3 spans 15 residues. The CDR3 protein is CASSIDGTNNQPQHF. The DNA of the CDR3 is TGTGCCAGTAGTATAGATGGGACCAACAATCAGCCCCAGCATTTT.

This clone was seen only a few times. The chain employs TRBV7-8 and TRBJ1-1, with 8 bases fitting TRBD1. This CDR3 has 11 residues. CDR1 is SGHVS, CDR2 FQNEAQ, per germline. The CDR3 reads CASTGDTEAFF. In nucleotides, the CDR3 is TGTGCGTCGACAGGGGACACTGAAGCTTTCTTT.

V and J are TRBV5-1 and TRBJ1-1; 8 positions match TRBD1. Trimming removed 3 bases from V and 5 bases from J; junction bases left unmatched: 9. The CDR3 runs 15 residues. The germline CDR1 and CDR2 sequences are SGHRS and YFSETQ. CDR3 sequence (DNA): TGCGCCAGCAGCTCCAATGGACAGGGCCTGACTGAAGCTTTCTTT. This gives the protein CASSSNGQGLTEAFF.

The V call is TRBV5-1, the J call TRBJ2-3; a possible D gene is TRBD2 (6 bases). This CDR3 is built from 16 residues. Trimming took 0 bases from V and 8 from J, leaving 19 bases between them. Germline V gene data show CDR1 as SGHRS and CDR2 as YFSETQ. CDR3 DNA: TGCGCCAGCAGCTTGGGAGGGACTTCCCCCATGGGTACGCAGTATTTT. Translated, it gives CASSLGGTSPMGTQYF.